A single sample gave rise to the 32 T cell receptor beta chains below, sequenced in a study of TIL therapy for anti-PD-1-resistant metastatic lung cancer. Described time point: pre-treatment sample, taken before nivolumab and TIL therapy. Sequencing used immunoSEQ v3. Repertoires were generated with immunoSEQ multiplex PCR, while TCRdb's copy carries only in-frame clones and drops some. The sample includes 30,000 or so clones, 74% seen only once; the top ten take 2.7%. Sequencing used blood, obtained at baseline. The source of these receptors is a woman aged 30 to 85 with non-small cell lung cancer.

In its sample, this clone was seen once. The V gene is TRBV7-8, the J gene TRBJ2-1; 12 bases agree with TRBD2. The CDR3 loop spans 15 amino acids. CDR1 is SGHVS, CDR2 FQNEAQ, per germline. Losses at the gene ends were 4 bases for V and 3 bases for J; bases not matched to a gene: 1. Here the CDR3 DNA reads TGTGCCAGCAGCTGGACTAGCGGGAACTACAATGAGCAGTTCTTC. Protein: CASSWTSGNYNEQFF.

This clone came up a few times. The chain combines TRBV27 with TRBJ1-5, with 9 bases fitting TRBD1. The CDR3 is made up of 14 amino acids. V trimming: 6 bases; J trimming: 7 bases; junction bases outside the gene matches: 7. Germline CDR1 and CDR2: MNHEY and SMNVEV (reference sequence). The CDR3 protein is CASRLQGAEQPQHF. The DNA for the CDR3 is TGTGCCAGCAGGCTACAGGGGGCGGAACAGCCCCAGCATTTT.

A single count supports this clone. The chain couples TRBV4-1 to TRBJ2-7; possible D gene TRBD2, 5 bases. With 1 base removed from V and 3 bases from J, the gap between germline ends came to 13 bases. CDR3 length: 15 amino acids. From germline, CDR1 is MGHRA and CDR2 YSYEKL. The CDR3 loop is CASSQGTPSDYEQYF. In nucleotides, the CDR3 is TGCGCCAGCAGCCAAGGGACTCCCTCAGACTACGAGCAGTACTTC.

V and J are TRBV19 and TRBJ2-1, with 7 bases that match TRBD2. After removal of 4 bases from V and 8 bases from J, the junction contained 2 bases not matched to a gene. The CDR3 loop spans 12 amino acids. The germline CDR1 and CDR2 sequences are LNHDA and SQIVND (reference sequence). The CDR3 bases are TGTGCCAGTAGTAGCCTAGCGGATGAGCAGTTCTTC. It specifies CASSSLADEQFF.

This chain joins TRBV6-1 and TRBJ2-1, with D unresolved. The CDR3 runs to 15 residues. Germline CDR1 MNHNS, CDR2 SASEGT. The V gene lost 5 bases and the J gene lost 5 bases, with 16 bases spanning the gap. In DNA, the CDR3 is TGTGCCAGCAGTTCTTTTGGCGGTTGGAACAATGAGCAGTTCTTC. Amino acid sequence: CASSSFGGWNNEQFF.

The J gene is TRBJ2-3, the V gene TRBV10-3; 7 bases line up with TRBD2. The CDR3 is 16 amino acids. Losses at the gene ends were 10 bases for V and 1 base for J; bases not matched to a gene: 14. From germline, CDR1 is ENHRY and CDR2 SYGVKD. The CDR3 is CATAGITGGRTDTQYF. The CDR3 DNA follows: TGTGCCACCGCAGGGATAACGGGAGGACGCACAGATACGCAGTATTTT.

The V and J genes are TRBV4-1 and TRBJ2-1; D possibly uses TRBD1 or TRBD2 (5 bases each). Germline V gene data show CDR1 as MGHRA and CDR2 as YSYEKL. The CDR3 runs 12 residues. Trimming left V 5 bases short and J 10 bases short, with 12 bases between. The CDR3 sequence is CASSIGTSEQFF. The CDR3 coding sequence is TGCGCCAGCAGCATCGGGACCTCAGAGCAGTTCTTC.

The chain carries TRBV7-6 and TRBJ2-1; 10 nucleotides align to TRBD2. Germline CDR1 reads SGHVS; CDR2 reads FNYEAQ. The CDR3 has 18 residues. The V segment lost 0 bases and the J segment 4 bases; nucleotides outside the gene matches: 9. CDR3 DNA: TGTGCCAGCAGCTTAGCGGCCCCTACTAGCGGGAAGTACAATGAGCAGTTCTTC. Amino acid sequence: CASSLAAPTSGKYNEQFF.

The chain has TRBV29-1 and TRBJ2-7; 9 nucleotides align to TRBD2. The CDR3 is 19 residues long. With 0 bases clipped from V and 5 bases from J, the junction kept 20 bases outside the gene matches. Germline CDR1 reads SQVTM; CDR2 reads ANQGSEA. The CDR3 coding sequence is TGCAGCGTTGAAGATGAGGTAGCGGGAGCGAGACAGTACCTGGACGAGCAGTACTTC. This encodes CSVEDEVAGARQYLDEQYF.

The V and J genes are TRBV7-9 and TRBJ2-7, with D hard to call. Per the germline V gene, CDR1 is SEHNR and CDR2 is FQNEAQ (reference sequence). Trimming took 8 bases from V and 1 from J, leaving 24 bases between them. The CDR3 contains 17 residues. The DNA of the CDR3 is TGTGCCAGCCGAGGCCGGGCCAACGGATCATGGTCCTACGAGCAGTACTTC. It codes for CASRGRANGSWSYEQYF.

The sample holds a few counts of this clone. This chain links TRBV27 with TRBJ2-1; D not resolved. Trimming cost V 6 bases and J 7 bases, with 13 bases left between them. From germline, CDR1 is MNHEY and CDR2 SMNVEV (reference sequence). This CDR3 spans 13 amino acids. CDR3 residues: CASRMTSRNEQFF. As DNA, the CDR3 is TGTGCCAGCAGGATGACATCCAGGAATGAGCAGTTCTTC.

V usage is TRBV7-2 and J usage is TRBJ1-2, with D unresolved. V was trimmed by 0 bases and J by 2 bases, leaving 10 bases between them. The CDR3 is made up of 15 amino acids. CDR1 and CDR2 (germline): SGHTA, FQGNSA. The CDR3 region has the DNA TGTGCCAGCAGCTTAGCGGCTGGACCCAACTATGGCTACACCTTC. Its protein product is CASSLAAGPNYGYTF.

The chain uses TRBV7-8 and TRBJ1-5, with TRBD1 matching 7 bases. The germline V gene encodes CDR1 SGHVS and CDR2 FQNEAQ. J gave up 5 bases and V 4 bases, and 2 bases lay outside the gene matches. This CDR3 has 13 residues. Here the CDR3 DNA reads TGTGCCAGCAGCTCTCAGGGGGATCAGCCCCAGCATTTT. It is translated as CASSSQGDQPQHF.

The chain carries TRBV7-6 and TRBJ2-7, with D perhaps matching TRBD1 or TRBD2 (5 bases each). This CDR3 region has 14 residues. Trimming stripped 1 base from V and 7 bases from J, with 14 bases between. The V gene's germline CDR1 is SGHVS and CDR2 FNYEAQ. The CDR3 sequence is CASSLDAGRGEQYF. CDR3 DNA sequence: TGTGCCAGCAGCTTAGATGCGGGTAGGGGTGAGCAGTACTTC.

CDR3 coding DNA: TGTGCCAGCAGCTTGGCACCCACAAACACCGGGGAGCTGTTTTTT. Its protein is CASSLAPTNTGELFF. The chain uses TRBV5-5 and TRBJ2-2; D not resolved. The CDR3 totals 15 residues. In germline, CDR1 is SGHKS, CDR2 YYEKEE (reference sequence). Between the trimmed V and J ends, which lost 0 bases and 2 bases, there was a span of 8 bases.

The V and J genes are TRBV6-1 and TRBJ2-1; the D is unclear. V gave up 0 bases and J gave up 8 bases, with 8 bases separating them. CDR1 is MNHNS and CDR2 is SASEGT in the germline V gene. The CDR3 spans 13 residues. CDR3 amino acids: CASSEALRYEQFF. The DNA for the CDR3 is TGTGCCAGCAGTGAAGCGCTCCGGTATGAGCAGTTCTTC.

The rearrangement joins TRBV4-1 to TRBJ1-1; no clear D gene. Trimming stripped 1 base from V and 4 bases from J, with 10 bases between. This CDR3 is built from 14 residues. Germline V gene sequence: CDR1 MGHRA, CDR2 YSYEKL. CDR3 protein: CASSQGGLVTEAFF. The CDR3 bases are TGCGCCAGCAGCCAAGGGGGTCTCGTCACTGAAGCTTTCTTT.

The CDR3 DNA sequence: TGTGCCAGCAGCCCGACAGGGTTTGCCTTCTCTAACTATGGCTACACCTTC. As protein: CASSPTGFAFSNYGYTF. The gene calls are TRBV2 and TRBJ1-2; 7 nucleotides match TRBD1. V lost 6 bases and J lost 0; bases outside the gene matches: 13. This CDR3 spans 17 amino acids. CDR1 and CDR2 (germline): SNHLY, FYNNEI.

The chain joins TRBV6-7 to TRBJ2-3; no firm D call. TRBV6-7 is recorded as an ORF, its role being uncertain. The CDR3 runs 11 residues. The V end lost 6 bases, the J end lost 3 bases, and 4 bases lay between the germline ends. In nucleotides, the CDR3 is TGTGCCAGCAGCCATACAGATACGCAGTATTTT. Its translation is CASSHTDTQYF.

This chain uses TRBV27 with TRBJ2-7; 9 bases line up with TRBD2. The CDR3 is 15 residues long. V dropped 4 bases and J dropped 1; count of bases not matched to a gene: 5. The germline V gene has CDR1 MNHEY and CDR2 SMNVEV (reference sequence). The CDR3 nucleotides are TGTGCCAGCAGTTCTCTAGCGGGGAGGTCCTACGAGCAGTACTTC. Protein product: CASSSLAGRSYEQYF.

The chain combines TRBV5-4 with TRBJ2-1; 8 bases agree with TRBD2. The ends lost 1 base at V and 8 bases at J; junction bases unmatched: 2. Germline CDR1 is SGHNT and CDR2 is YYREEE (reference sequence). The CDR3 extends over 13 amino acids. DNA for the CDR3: TGTGCCAGCAGCTTGAGAGCGGGGGATGAGCAGTTCTTC. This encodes CASSLRAGDEQFF.

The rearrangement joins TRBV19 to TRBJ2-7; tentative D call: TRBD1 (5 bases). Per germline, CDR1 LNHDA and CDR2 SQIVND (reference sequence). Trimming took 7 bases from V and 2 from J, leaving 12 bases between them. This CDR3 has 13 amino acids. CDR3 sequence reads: CASKSATAYEQYF. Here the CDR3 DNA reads TGTGCCAGTAAATCCGCGACAGCCTACGAGCAGTACTTC.

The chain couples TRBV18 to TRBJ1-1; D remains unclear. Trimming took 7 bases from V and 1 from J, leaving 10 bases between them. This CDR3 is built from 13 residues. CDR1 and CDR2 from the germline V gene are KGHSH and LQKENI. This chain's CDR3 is CASYTTRNTEAFF. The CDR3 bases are TGTGCCAGCTATACGACACGGAACACTGAAGCTTTCTTT.

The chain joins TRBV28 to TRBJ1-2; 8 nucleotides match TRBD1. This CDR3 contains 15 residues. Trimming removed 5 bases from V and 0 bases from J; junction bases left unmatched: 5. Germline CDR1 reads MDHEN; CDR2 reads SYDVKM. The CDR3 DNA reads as TGTGCCAGCAGTACAAACAGGGGGGCTAACTATGGCTACACCTTC. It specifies CASSTNRGANYGYTF.

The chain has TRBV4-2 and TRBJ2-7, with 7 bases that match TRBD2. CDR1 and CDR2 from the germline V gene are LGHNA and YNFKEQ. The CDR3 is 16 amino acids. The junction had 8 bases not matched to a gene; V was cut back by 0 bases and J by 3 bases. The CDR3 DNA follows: TGTGCCAGCAGCCAAGATGTCATGGGCGGGAGCTACGAGCAGTACTTC. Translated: CASSQDVMGGSYEQYF.

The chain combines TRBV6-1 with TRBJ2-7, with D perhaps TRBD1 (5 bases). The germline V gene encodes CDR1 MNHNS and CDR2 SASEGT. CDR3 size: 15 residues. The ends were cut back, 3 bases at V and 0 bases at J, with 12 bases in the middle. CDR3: CASSDRGAPSYEQYF. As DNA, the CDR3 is TGTGCCAGCAGTGATAGGGGTGCACCCTCCTACGAGCAGTACTTC.

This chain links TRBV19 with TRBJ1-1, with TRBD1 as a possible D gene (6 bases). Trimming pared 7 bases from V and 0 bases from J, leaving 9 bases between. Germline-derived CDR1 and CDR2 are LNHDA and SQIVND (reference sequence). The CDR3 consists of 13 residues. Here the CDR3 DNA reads TGTGCCAGTAACAGGGCAATGAACACTGAAGCTTTCTTT. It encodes CASNRAMNTEAFF.

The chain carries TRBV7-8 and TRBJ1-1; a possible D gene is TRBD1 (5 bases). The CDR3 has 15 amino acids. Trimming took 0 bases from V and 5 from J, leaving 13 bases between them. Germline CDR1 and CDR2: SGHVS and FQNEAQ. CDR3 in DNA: TGTGCCAGCAGCTTAGCCTCCACAGGTAGTACTGAAGCTTTCTTT. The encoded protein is CASSLASTGSTEAFF.

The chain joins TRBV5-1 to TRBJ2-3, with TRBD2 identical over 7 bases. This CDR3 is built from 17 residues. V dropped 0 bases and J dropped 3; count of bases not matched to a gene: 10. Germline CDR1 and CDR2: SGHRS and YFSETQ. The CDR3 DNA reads TGCGCCAGCAGCTTGGCCACCGGGGGAGGGAGGACAGATACGCAGTATTTT. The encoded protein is CASSLATGGGRTDTQYF.

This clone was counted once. CDR3 in DNA: TGTGCCAGCTCACCTCGGGGGACTAGCGGGAGTCTGGGGCTACGCTACGAGCAGTACTTC. Protein sequence: CASSPRGTSGSLGLRYEQYF. V usage is TRBV18 and J usage is TRBJ2-7, with TRBD2 matching 14 bases. Germline V gives CDR1 KGHSH, CDR2 LQKENI. V lost 3 bases to trimming and J lost 3 bases; unmatched junction nucleotides: 16. The CDR3 contains 20 residues.

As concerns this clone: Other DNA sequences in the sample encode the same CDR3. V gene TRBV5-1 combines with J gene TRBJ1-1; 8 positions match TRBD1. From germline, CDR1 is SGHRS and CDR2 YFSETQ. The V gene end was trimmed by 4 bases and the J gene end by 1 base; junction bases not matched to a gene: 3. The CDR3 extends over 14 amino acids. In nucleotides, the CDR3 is TGCGCCAGCAGCCCCGGGACAGGGAACACTGAAGCTTTCTTT. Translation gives CASSPGTGNTEAFF.

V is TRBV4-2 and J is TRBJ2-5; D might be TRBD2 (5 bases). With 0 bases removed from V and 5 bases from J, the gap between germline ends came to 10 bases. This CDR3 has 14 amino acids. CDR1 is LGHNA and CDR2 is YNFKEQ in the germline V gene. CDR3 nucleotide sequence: TGTGCCAGCAGCCAAGATCTGGGCGGGGAGACCCAGTACTTC. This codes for CASSQDLGGETQYF.